The 29 T cell receptor beta chains below all came from one sample that was sequenced in a study of cytomegalovirus exposure and HLA in healthy donors. Primers for the PCR totalled 60 Vbeta and 13 Jbeta. Clones were sequenced by immunoSEQ multiplex PCR, and TCRdb holds only the in-frame ones, with some missing. In the table there are fewer than 200,000 clones, over 9.5% of which are singletons. The source material was PBMCs. The receptors originated from a man aged 45-65 years in good health and CMV-seropositive.

There are a few counts of this clone. This chain links TRBV2 with TRBJ1-5, with TRBD1 matching over 9 bases. The junction had 4 bases not matched to a gene; V was cut back by 6 bases and J by 4 bases. The CDR3 length is 14 residues. Looked up from germline, CDR1 is SNHLY and CDR2 is FYNNEI. The CDR3 protein is CASRPGTGNQPQHF. The CDR3 nucleotides read TGTGCCAGCAGACCCGGGACAGGGAATCAGCCCCAGCATTTT.

The gene calls are TRBV11-3 and TRBJ1-1; no clear D gene. Germline-derived CDR1 and CDR2 are SGHNT and YENEEA. The V and J ends lost 2 bases and 1 base respectively, with 5 bases between them. The CDR3 is 13 residues long. The CDR3 reads CASSLRQNTEAFF. In DNA form, the CDR3 reads TGTGCCAGCAGCTTAAGACAGAACACTGAAGCTTTCTTT.

This clone was seen only a few times. The same CDR3 arises from other DNA sequences in this sample as well. The gene calls are TRBV5-1 and TRBJ1-1; no firm D call. Trimming stripped 4 bases from V and 1 base from J, with 8 bases between. The CDR3 has 13 amino acids. Germline V gives CDR1 SGHRS, CDR2 YFSETQ. The CDR3 reads CASSITANTEAFF. Here the CDR3 DNA reads TGCGCCAGCAGCATTACAGCGAACACTGAAGCTTTCTTT.

This clone appeared a few times. The rearrangement uses TRBV5-1 and TRBJ2-3, with 11 bases fitting TRBD2. Trimming cost V 3 bases and J 6 bases; bases outside gene matches: 15. The germline V gene encodes CDR1 SGHRS and CDR2 YFSETQ. There are 18 residues in the CDR3. The CDR3 loop reads CASSSRGVAGGPSDTQYF. CDR3 DNA sequence: TGCGCCAGCAGCTCCAGGGGGGTAGCGGGGGGGCCTAGCGATACGCAGTATTTT.

Details on this clone: At the DNA level, this CDR3 is encoded by other sequences in the same sample as well. The chain combines TRBV2 with TRBJ1-1; TRBD1 matches 9 bases. J was trimmed by 5 bases and V by 6 bases; bases with no gene match: 10. The V gene's germline CDR1 is SNHLY and CDR2 FYNNEI. This CDR3 comprises 15 residues. In DNA, the CDR3 is TGTGCCAGCAGCACGCCTCCCGGACAGGGGACTGAAGCTTTCTTT. Protein sequence: CASSTPPGQGTEAFF.

Remarks on this clone: At one boundary the junction diverges from the germline segment, which might be a read error. V usage is TRBV7-3 and J usage is TRBJ1-2; 7 bases align to TRBD1. This CDR3 spans 16 amino acids. Germline CDR1 SGHTA, CDR2 FQGTGA. The CDR3 DNA is TGTGCCGGCAGCTTAACCCCCGACAGGGCAAGCTATGGCTACACCTTC. Translation: CAGSLTPDRASYGYTF.

The chain recombines TRBV19 with TRBJ2-3; D uncertain. Germline values: CDR1 LNHDA, CDR2 SQIVND (reference sequence). V was cut by 1 base and J by 5 bases, with 7 bases left in between. The CDR3 length is 13 residues. CDR3 loop: CASSIVSEDTQYF. The CDR3 DNA sequence: TGTGCCAGTAGTATAGTCTCAGAAGATACGCAGTATTTT. Full variable domain (missing parts from reference TRBV19 and TRBJ2-3): DGGITQSPKYLFRKEGQNVTLSCEQNLNHDAMYWYRQDPGQGLRLIYYSQIVNDFQKGDIAEGYSVSREKKESFPLTVTSAQKNPTAFYLCASSIVSEDTQYFGPGTRLTVL.

This clone was found a few times. This sequence joins TRBV6-5 and TRBJ2-7, with 9 bases that match TRBD1. V lost 4 bases, J lost 4 bases, and 8 bases stayed unmatched. This CDR3 contains 15 residues. Germline CDR1 and CDR2: MNHEY and SVGAGI. The CDR3 DNA sequence: TGTGCCAGCAGTTTAAGGGGACAGGGAATTTACGAGCAGTACTTC. As protein: CASSLRGQGIYEQYF.

The chain couples TRBV2 to TRBJ2-5; TRBD1 might be the D (6 bases). CDR1 SNHLY and CDR2 FYNNEI come from the germline V gene. This CDR3 contains 13 residues. With 7 bases removed from V and 7 bases from J, the gap between germline ends came to 16 bases. The CDR3 region is CASNRDAYRTQYF. CDR3 nucleotides: TGTGCCAGCAACAGGGATGCATATCGGACCCAGTACTTC.

The chain joins TRBV5-1 to TRBJ2-7; 9 bases line up with TRBD1. With V trimmed by 0 bases and J by 4 bases, 5 bases remained unmatched. The CDR3 spans 15 residues. Germline CDR1 is SGHRS and CDR2 is YFSETQ. The CDR3 reads CASSLEGQGFYEQYF. The CDR3 coding sequence is TGCGCCAGCAGCTTGGAGGGACAGGGTTTTTACGAGCAGTACTTC.

The chain carries TRBV19 and TRBJ2-7; a possible D gene is TRBD1 (5 bases). CDR3 length equals 13 residues. Germline V gene sequence: CDR1 LNHDA, CDR2 SQIVND (reference sequence). V lost 4 bases to trimming and J lost 7 bases, with 14 bases between them. CDR3 bases: TGTGCCAGTAGTAATAAACGTGGGGCTGAGCAGTACTTC. It specifies CASSNKRGAEQYF.

This clone was found a few times. This chain connects TRBV7-2 to TRBJ1-5; D is uncertain. Trimming took off 5 bases at V and 5 bases at J, with 10 bases between the two ends. The CDR3 is 13 residues long. Germline V gene sequence: CDR1 SGHTA, CDR2 FQGNSA. CDR3 amino acids: CASSLNSDQPQHF. DNA for the CDR3: TGTGCCAGCAGCCTCAACAGTGATCAGCCCCAGCATTTT. Full variable domain (rest looked up from reference TRBV7-2 and TRBJ1-5): GAGVSQSPSNKVTEKGKDVELRCDPISGHTALYWYRQSLGQGLEFLIYFQGNSAPDKSGLPSDRFSAERTGGSVSTLTIQRTQQEDSAVYLCASSLNSDQPQHFGDGTRLSIL.

The table lists this clone with a few counts. The chain recombines TRBV2 with TRBJ2-6; 11 bases agree with TRBD1. Trimming took 6 bases from V and 2 from J; bases not matched to a gene: 6. The CDR3 totals 17 residues. Germline V gene lookup returns CDR1 SNHLY and CDR2 FYNNEI. The CDR3 here is CASSSGQGVTGANVLTF. Written as DNA, the CDR3 is TGTGCCAGCAGCTCGGGACAGGGGGTCACTGGGGCCAACGTCCTGACTTTC.

A few counts support this clone. CDR3 coding DNA: TGTGCCAGCAGTTCTGAGGGAGCTAATGAAAAACTGTTTTTT. Amino acids: CASSSEGANEKLFF. This chain joins TRBV7-8 and TRBJ1-4; D gene unclear. The CDR3 covers 14 residues. Per germline, CDR1 SGHVS and CDR2 FQNEAQ. Between the trimmed V and J ends, which lost 6 bases and 3 bases, there was a span of 11 bases. Looking up the rest from reference TRBV7-8 and TRBJ1-4 gives the full variable domain: GAGVSQSPRYKVAKRGQDVALRCDPISGHVSLFWYQQALGQGPEFLTYFQNEAQLDKSGLPSDRFFAERPEGSVSTLKIQRTQQEDSAVYLCASSSEGANEKLFFGSGTQLSVL.

This clone was found a few times. The J gene is TRBJ1-2, the V gene TRBV6-5; no reliable D call. Germline lookup yields CDR1 MNHEY and CDR2 SVGAGI. The CDR3 is 13 amino acids. With 8 bases removed from V and 4 bases from J, the gap between germline ends came to 14 bases. In DNA form, the CDR3 reads TGTGCCAGCCGAAGCTCCGGAGCCTATGGCTACACCTTC. Protein sequence: CASRSSGAYGYTF.

V is TRBV5-6 and J is TRBJ1-1, with TRBD1 matching over 7 bases. The germline V gene encodes CDR1 SGHDT and CDR2 YYEEEE. The J segment lost 3 bases and the V segment lost 1 base, leaving 6 bases of the junction unmatched. CDR3 length: 15 amino acids. The CDR3 sequence is CASSLRRTGYTEAFF. The CDR3 coding sequence is TGTGCCAGCAGCTTGCGCCGGACAGGCTACACTGAAGCTTTCTTT.

The sample holds a few counts of this clone. The chain carries TRBV18 and TRBJ1-5; TRBD1 matches 10 bases. The CDR3 is 18 amino acids. Germline V gives CDR1 KGHSH, CDR2 LQKENI. The V and J ends lost 5 bases and 4 bases, in that order; junction bases with no gene match: 14. CDR3 region: CASSSTIRDRGANQPQHF. The DNA for the CDR3 is TGTGCCAGCTCATCAACAATCCGGGACAGGGGAGCGAATCAGCCCCAGCATTTT.

This clone has only a few counts. The chain is built from TRBV28 and TRBJ1-5; TRBD1 matches 8 bases. The germline V gene has CDR1 MDHEN and CDR2 SYDVKM. CDR3 size: 14 residues. Trimming removed 6 bases from V and 2 bases from J; junction bases left unmatched: 3. The CDR3 region has the DNA TGTGCCAGCAGGAAGACAGGGGGCAATCAGCCCCAGCATTTT. Its protein is CASRKTGGNQPQHF.

This clone was counted between two and nine times. The chain links TRBV5-6 to TRBJ2-7, with 10 bases aligning to TRBD2. The V segment lost 4 bases and the J segment 2 bases; nucleotides outside the gene matches: 6. The CDR3 sequence is 15 residues long. Germline loops: CDR1 SGHDT, CDR2 YYEEEE. The CDR3 is CASSPSSGGAYEQYV. The CDR3 DNA follows: TGTGCCAGCAGCCCTTCGAGCGGGGGGGCCTACGAGCAGTACGTC.

The genes are TRBV27 and TRBJ2-7, with unresolved D. V lost 2 bases to trimming and J lost 4 bases, with 12 bases between them. The germline V gene encodes CDR1 MNHEY and CDR2 SMNVEV (reference sequence). The CDR3 spans 14 residues. CDR3 sequence (DNA): TGTGCCAGCAGTTTAGGCAGCCAGACTTACGAGCAGTACGTC. Protein: CASSLGSQTYEQYV.

This clone showed up just a few times. This sequence joins TRBV27 and TRBJ2-3, with TRBD2 identical over 7 bases. Germline V gene sequence: CDR1 MNHEY, CDR2 SMNVEV (reference sequence). V dropped 7 bases and J dropped 0; count of bases not matched to a gene: 10. The CDR3 loop spans 16 amino acids. Here the CDR3 reads CASTFSPGGSTDTQYF. In DNA, the CDR3 is TGTGCCAGCACCTTCTCCCCGGGGGGTAGCACAGATACGCAGTATTTT.

This clone was recorded a few times. V gene TRBV5-4 combines with J gene TRBJ1-3, with D perhaps TRBD1 (6 bases). The CDR3 runs to 16 residues. Germline loops: CDR1 SGHNT, CDR2 YYREEE (reference sequence). V gave up 4 bases and J gave up 0 bases, with 14 bases separating them. The CDR3 region is CASSPGQPFSGNTIYF. Here the CDR3 DNA reads TGTGCCAGCAGCCCAGGACAGCCCTTCTCTGGAAACACCATATATTTT.

This rearrangement joins TRBV7-6 to TRBJ2-7; 9 bases align to TRBD1. The CDR3 sequence is 14 residues long. CDR1 and CDR2 (germline): SGHVS, FNYEAQ. With V trimmed by 4 bases and J by 9 bases, 10 bases remained unmatched. In DNA, the CDR3 is TGTGCCAGCAGCTCTGGGACAGGGCCAGGGCGGCAGTACGTC. Amino acid sequence: CASSSGTGPGRQYV.

This chain uses TRBV28 with TRBJ1-1; D gene ambiguous. This CDR3 is built from 11 residues. The V and J ends lost 4 bases and 6 bases respectively, with 6 bases between them. CDR1 and CDR2 from the germline V gene are MDHEN and SYDVKM. The CDR3: CASSWEAEAFF. In nucleotides, the CDR3 is TGTGCCAGCAGTTGGGAGGCTGAAGCTTTCTTT.

The rearrangement joins TRBV15 to TRBJ2-2; the D is unclear. The CDR3 sequence is 14 residues long. The germline V gene has CDR1 LNHNV and CDR2 YYDKDF (reference sequence). V was clipped by 0 bases and J by 4 bases, with 6 bases between them. CDR3 in amino acids: CATSRERGTGELFF. The CDR3 DNA follows: TGTGCCACCAGCAGAGAGAGAGGCACCGGGGAGCTGTTTTTT.

As DNA, the CDR3 is TGTGCCAGCAGCCCGGTACGTCGGGAACCGGTTAATCAGCCCCAGCATTTT. This codes for CASSPVRREPVNQPQHF. This sequence joins TRBV14 and TRBJ1-5; D ambiguous. The CDR3 sequence is 17 residues long. Germline loops: CDR1 SGHDN, CDR2 FVKESK. The V gene lost 4 bases and the J gene lost 4 bases, with 20 bases spanning the gap.

V is TRBV11-3 and J is TRBJ2-1, with 7 nucleotides matching TRBD2. Germline lookup yields CDR1 SGHNT and CDR2 YENEEA. The CDR3 is made up of 14 amino acids. V trimming: 9 bases; J trimming: 9 bases; junction bases outside the gene matches: 14. CDR3 sequence reads: CASKRGLSSGEQFF. Here the CDR3 DNA reads TGTGCCAGTAAGCGGGGTCTATCTTCGGGTGAGCAGTTCTTC.

This clone occurred a few times. This chain joins TRBV6-5 and TRBJ1-2; the D gene is possibly TRBD1 (6 bases). The CDR3 has 11 residues. Germline CDR1 reads MNHEY; CDR2 reads SVGAGI. V shed 6 bases and J shed 9 bases, with 11 bases lying between them. The CDR3 sequence: CASSRGESYTF. DNA for the CDR3: TGTGCCAGCAGCAGGGGAGAGAGCTACACCTTC.

The chain carries TRBV7-9 and TRBJ2-1, with D perhaps TRBD2 (7 bases). The CDR3 is made up of 13 amino acids. Trimming removed 7 bases from V and 8 bases from J, with 15 bases in between. Germline V gene lookup returns CDR1 SEHNR and CDR2 FQNEAQ (reference sequence). The CDR3 here is CASTEGGFDEQFF. In DNA, the CDR3 is TGTGCCAGCACCGAGGGGGGGTTCGATGAGCAGTTCTTC.